This T cell receptor beta chain was sequenced in a study of PD-1 blockade in classical Hodgkin lymphoma. Study background: Nivolumab 3 mg/kg was given intravenously every 2 weeks.

Sequenced by immunoSEQ multiplex PCR; TCRdb stores in-frame clones only, minus some. The table includes over 35,000 clones, around 83% detected once. The CDR3 sequence is 13 residues long. J gave up 4 bases and V 6 bases, and 1 base lay outside the gene matches. Germline V gene data show CDR1 as MNHEY and CDR2 as SVGAGI. After autologous stem cell transplantation all patients relapsed, and prior brentuximab vedotin exposure differed between cohorts. This receptor was obtained from a human donor with classical Hodgkin lymphoma. Sequencing was performed on peripheral blood mononuclear cells (PBMCs), taken before the second cycle of nivolumab. V usage is TRBV6-5 and J usage is TRBJ2-3; TRBD2 matches at 10 bases. CDR3 residues: CASRGTSADTQYF. The CDR3 DNA is TGTGCCAGCAGGGGGACTAGCGCAGATACGCAGTATTTT.